What follows describes a single T cell receptor (beta chain). Its antigen is still unknown. Per the germline V gene, CDR1 is LNHDA and CDR2 is SQIVND (reference sequence). V lost 1 base to trimming and J lost 5 bases; unmatched junction nucleotides: 5. This CDR3 contains 15 residues. This sample was included in a study of T cell responses to AZD1222 COVID-19 vaccine. Measured with immunoSEQ multiplex PCR; TCRdb has only the in-frame clones, and not every one. This table has some 150,000 clones, roughly nine tenths appearing once. Points from the study as a whole: CD4 TCRs linked to vaccination spanned spike, dominating at 160-218 and 743-854. Spike-specific TCR repertoires showed rising breadth and depth after two AZD1222 doses.

The origin of this receptor is an adult in good health. The J gene is TRBJ2-5, the V gene TRBV19; TRBD2 matches at 9 bases. The sample in question was peripheral blood, obtained on day 0 of AZD1222 vaccination. The DNA for the CDR3 is TGTGCCAGTAGTATAGGTAGCGGGAGTTTTGAGACCCAGTACTTC. Amino acid sequence: CASSIGSGSFETQYF.